Each of the 13 T cell receptor beta chains below was sequenced from the same sample in a study of cytomegalovirus exposure and HLA in healthy donors (dated by TCRdb to 2015 to 2018). The receptor library was made with the immunoSEQ multiplex PCR assay. For the multiplex PCR, a mixture combining 60 forward primers for TCR Vbeta segments and 13 reverse primers for TCR Jbeta segments was used. TCRdb obtained this table from immuneACCESS and retained in-frame rearrangements with V and J assigned. These tables miss some clones; where compared with another copy, unresolved V genes account for less than half of the shortfall, and the remainder is unexplained. Present in this sample are approximately 190,000 clones, 75% to 90% of which were seen just once. The leading ten clones occupy 0.7% to 0.95% of the sample. Input material: PBMCs. These receptors were taken from a woman between 18 and 29 years old in good health and CMV-seronegative.

J is TRBJ1-2 and V is TRBV28; D gene unclear. V dropped 4 bases and J dropped 4 bases, with 7 bases sitting between them. From germline, CDR1 is MDHEN and CDR2 SYDVKM. The CDR3 runs 12 residues. The DNA of the CDR3 is TGTGCCAGCAGTTCCGAGGGCTATGGCTACACCTTC. As protein: CASSSEGYGYTF.

The chain uses TRBV5-4 and TRBJ2-5; no clear D gene. The CDR3 is 14 amino acids. Germline V lookup: CDR1 SGHNT, CDR2 YYREEE (reference sequence). V shed 0 bases and J shed 1 base, with 7 bases lying between them. DNA for the CDR3: TGTGCCAGCAGCTTGGAAACTACCCAAGAGACCCAGTACTTC. Translation: CASSLETTQETQYF.

This rearrangement joins TRBV29-1 to TRBJ2-7; 12 bases align to TRBD1. J gave up 0 bases and V 6 bases, and 3 bases lay outside the gene matches. Per the germline V gene, CDR1 is SQVTM and CDR2 is ANQGSEA. This CDR3 has 14 residues. The CDR3 protein is CSVPGQGASYEQYF. CDR3 in DNA: TGCAGCGTACCGGGACAGGGGGCCTCCTACGAGCAGTACTTC.

This clone has more than one count but fewer than ten. This chain connects TRBV28 to TRBJ1-5; D is undetermined. From germline, CDR1 is MDHEN and CDR2 SYDVKM. The length of the CDR3 is 12 residues. The germline V and J ends were trimmed by 7 bases and 9 bases, with 13 bases remaining between them. CDR3 coding DNA: TGTGCCAGCATGAGAGAGCGAAGGCCCCAGCATTTT. It is translated as CASMRERRPQHF.

This chain links TRBV7-2 with TRBJ2-7; TRBD2 aligns across 11 bases. Germline values: CDR1 SGHTA, CDR2 FQGNSA. The CDR3 contains 16 residues. Germline trimming cut 0 bases from V and 2 bases from J; bases unmatched to any gene: 3. CDR3 region: CASSLALAGGPYEQYF. The CDR3, as DNA: TGTGCCAGCAGCTTAGCGCTAGCGGGAGGCCCCTACGAGCAGTACTTC.

This clone appeared a few times. This sequence joins TRBV4-2 and TRBJ2-1; 10 positions match TRBD2. Per the germline V gene, CDR1 is LGHNA and CDR2 is YNFKEQ. The V gene end was trimmed by 1 base and the J gene end by 4 bases; junction bases not matched to a gene: 4. The CDR3 consists of 16 residues. The CDR3: CASSQAGLAEYNEQFF. As DNA, the CDR3 is TGTGCCAGCAGCCAAGCCGGACTAGCGGAATACAATGAGCAGTTCTTC.

The chain employs TRBV27 and TRBJ2-7; TRBD1 aligns across 12 bases. CDR3 length equals 15 residues. Germline V gene lookup returns CDR1 MNHEY and CDR2 SMNVEV (reference sequence). Losses at the gene ends were 2 bases for V and 5 bases for J; bases not matched to a gene: 4. In DNA form, the CDR3 reads TGTGCCAGCAGTTTAATGGGACAGGGGGCCAACGAGCAGTACTTC. It codes for CASSLMGQGANEQYF.

V and J are TRBV4-1 and TRBJ2-4, with 7 bases matching TRBD2. CDR3 size: 16 residues. Germline CDR1 reads MGHRA; CDR2 reads YSYEKL. After removal of 0 bases from V and 1 base from J, the junction contained 3 bases not matched to a gene. The CDR3 reads CASSQEWRGAKNIQYF. In DNA, the CDR3 is TGCGCCAGCAGCCAAGAGTGGCGGGGGGCCAAAAACATTCAGTACTTC.

This clone was counted between two and nine times. This chain links TRBV6-5 with TRBJ1-5; TRBD1 matches 10 bases. The ends lost 6 bases at V and 4 bases at J; junction bases unmatched: 3. The CDR3 has 14 residues. CDR1 and CDR2 from the germline V gene are MNHEY and SVGAGI. This CDR3 reads CASRRTGGNQPQHF. The CDR3 DNA is TGTGCCAGCAGGCGGACAGGGGGGAATCAGCCCCAGCATTTT.

This clone was counted only a few times. The chain links TRBV18 to TRBJ1-5, with 10 bases that match TRBD1. CDR3 length equals 16 residues. The J segment lost 3 bases and the V segment lost 3 bases, leaving 5 bases of the junction unmatched. Germline V gene sequence: CDR1 KGHSH, CDR2 LQKENI. The CDR3 DNA sequence: TGTGCCAGCTCACCCCGGGACAGGGGATCCAATCAGCCCCAGCATTTT. This gives the protein CASSPRDRGSNQPQHF. The full variable domain, in which reference TRBV18 and TRBJ1-5 provide the parts outside the CDR3, is NAGVMQNPRHLVRRRGQEARLRCSPMKGHSHVYWYRQLPEEGLKFMVYLQKENIIDESGMPKERFSAEFPKEGPSILRIQQVVRGDSAAYFCASSPRDRGSNQPQHFGDGTRLSIL.

The chain has TRBV5-1 and TRBJ2-1, with 7 bases identical to TRBD2. J gave up 5 bases and V 0 bases, and 8 bases lay outside the gene matches. CDR1 and CDR2 (germline): SGHRS, YFSETQ. The CDR3 runs 16 residues. The CDR3 DNA follows: TGCGCCAGCAGCTTGGTGGCTAGCGGAACTAACAATGAGCAGTTCTTC. Translation: CASSLVASGTNNEQFF.

The chain recombines TRBV5-1 with TRBJ2-3, with D maybe TRBD1 (6 bases). Germline V gives CDR1 SGHRS, CDR2 YFSETQ. CDR3 length equals 11 residues. V lost 5 bases and J 6 bases, leaving 7 bases between the germline ends. The CDR3 DNA reads TGCGCCAGCAGGGGGGCGGATACGCAGTATTTT. Protein product: CASRGADTQYF.

In regard to this clone: The sample contains more than one DNA sequence encoding this CDR3. V and J are TRBV6-5 and TRBJ2-7; 8 nucleotides agree with TRBD2. CDR3 length: 12 amino acids. CDR1 and CDR2 from the germline V gene are MNHEY and SVGAGI. Germline trimming cut 6 bases from V and 4 bases from J; bases unmatched to any gene: 2. This CDR3 reads CASSRGGYEQYF. The CDR3, as DNA: TGTGCCAGCAGCCGGGGGGGTTACGAGCAGTACTTC.